This T cell receptor (beta chain) emerged from a study of identical twins. Template switching added a universal primer binding site, and final cDNA carried unique molecular identifiers. One entry per CDR3 protein results from TCRdb running MiXCR on the 5' RACE reads. The top ten clones hold around 14% of a sample with roughly 720,000 distinct CDR3 sequences, about 20% of them seen once. All of the donors were Caucasians in good health. This clonotype was picked up a small number of times. With a much larger clone just one base away, this may be a read error. This same sample was also part of a study on T cells expressing NK-cell markers.

The sample was PBMCs. The receptor was isolated from a woman under 30 in good health.

For the CDR3, the DNA is TGTGCCAGCAGCTCCTATAGTTCACCCCTCCACTTT. Translating gives CASSSYSSPLHF. The chain joins TRBV9 to TRBJ1-6, with D unclear. Germline values: CDR1 SGDLS, CDR2 YYNGEE. The CDR3 is 12 residues long.